One T cell receptor (beta chain) is described in this entry. The antigen is undetermined. The data are from a study of cytomegalovirus exposure and HLA in healthy donors. Unmatched junction bases numbered 8, after V lost 6 bases and J lost 1 base. Germline V lookup: CDR1 LNHDA, CDR2 SQIVND (reference sequence). CDR3 length: 15 residues. Overall study findings and caveats: TCR sequences were mostly rare, though some public TCRs occurred in many donors.

Both 60 Vbeta primers and 13 Jbeta primers went into the PCR. Clones were read by immunoSEQ multiplex PCR, and TCRdb kept only the in-frame ones, dropping some. This sample has about 130,000 clones, with around three quarters found just once. This TCR was recovered from a man in his forties in good health and CMV-seronegative. The V call is TRBV19, the J call TRBJ2-7; 8 positions agree with TRBD2. The specimen was PBMCs. Written as DNA, the CDR3 is TGTGCCAGTAGCGAATCCGGGACTAGGTCCTACGAGCAGTACTTC. This translates into CASSESGTRSYEQYF.